A selection of T cell receptor beta chains follows, all from one sample in a study of OX40 agonist ivuxolimab in advanced cancers. Clones were read by immunoSEQ multiplex PCR, and TCRdb kept only the in-frame ones, dropping some. The table has 50,000 or so clones, 90% to 95% seen once. Sequencing used CD4+ or CD8+ T cells sorted from blood, obtained in a trial of the OX40 agonist ivuxolimab. These receptors all stem from an adult with an advanced solid tumor such as melanoma, head and neck, liver or kidney cancer. The CDR3 runs from the conserved cysteine through the conserved F or W. The order of the fields is clone size, D gene, J gene, V gene, CDR3 DNA, CDR3 protein. D genes are given only for firm matches. A clone size is listed for some rows: how often the clone was seen (once, few, many), or a class if it is expanded.

- | - | TRBJ1-5 | TRBV19 | TGTGCCCCTCCCAGGGGTAGCAATCAGCCCCAGCATTTT | CAPPRGSNQPQHF
- | TRBD2 | TRBJ2-5 | TRBV18 | TGTGCCAGCTCACCGACTAGCGGGATAGGGGAGACCCAGTACTTC | CASSPTSGIGETQYF
- | - | TRBJ1-1 | TRBV7-9 | TGTGCCAGCAGCTCACGCGCACAGGGACTCGCTGAAGCTTTCTTT | CASSSRAQGLAEAFF
- | TRBD2 | TRBJ2-2 | TRBV13 | TGTGCCAGCAGCTCTAGCGGGGACAACACCGGGGAGCTGTTTTTT | CASSSSGDNTGELFF
- | - | TRBJ2-5 | TRBV25-1 | TGTGCCAGCAGTGAATGGAGCCCCGAGACCCAGTACTTC | CASSEWSPETQYF
- | TRBD2 | TRBJ2-1 | TRBV19 | TGTGCCAGTAGTATGGCGGCGGGAGTGCGGAACAATGAGCAGTTCTTC | CASSMAAGVRNNEQFF
- | - | TRBJ2-7 | TRBV5-6 | TGTGCCAGCAGCCCGGGGACGCAGGAGCAGTACTTC | CASSPGTQEQYF
- | - | TRBJ1-2 | TRBV28 | TGTGCCAGCAGTTTAAAAGGGGATGATGGCTACACCTTC | CASSLKGDDGYTF
- | - | TRBJ1-1 | TRBV28 | TGTGCCAGCAGTTTATTAGTCTTTGACAGAGAGGTGAACACTGAAGCTTTCTTT | CASSLLVFDREVNTEAFF
- | - | TRBJ2-4 | TRBV2 | TGTGCCAGCAGTGCGGCTCCCTCGCGGAACATTCAGTACTTC | CASSAAPSRNIQYF
- | - | TRBJ2-7 | TRBV6-5 | TGTGCCAGCAGCCCCCCAAGATCCACCTACGAGCAGTACTTC | CASSPPRSTYEQYF
- | TRBD2 | TRBJ2-5 | TRBV4-1 | TGCGCCAGCAGCCCCCATGCCGGGACTAGCGGATCAGAGACCCAGTACTTC | CASSPHAGTSGSETQYF
- | - | TRBJ1-1 | TRBV18 | TGTGCCAGCTCACCGGACGACAGTGAGAAAGCTTTCTTT | CASSPDDSEKAFF
- | TRBD2 | TRBJ2-1 | TRBV4-3 | TGCGCCAGCAGCCAAGATCCAGGCGGGAGTTACAATGAGCAGTTCTTC | CASSQDPGGSYNEQFF
- | - | TRBJ2-7 | TRBV29-1 | TGCAGCGTTGAAAGGGAAAACTACGAGCAGTACTTC | CSVERENYEQYF
- | - | TRBJ2-3 | TRBV13 | TGTGCCAGCAGCTACCGGGAAAATGCCCGCACAGATACGCAGTATTTT | CASSYRENARTDTQYF
- | - | TRBJ2-7 | TRBV14 | TGTGCCAGCAGCCAAGAGGGCTACGAGCAGTACTTC | CASSQEGYEQYF
- | - | TRBJ2-5 | TRBV11-3 | TGTGCCAGCAGCTTGTCACGGGTTGAGACCCAGTACTTC | CASSLSRVETQYF
- | - | TRBJ2-1 | TRBV29-1 | TGCAGCGCACTTACCAGAGACAATGAGCAGTTCTTC | CSALTRDNEQFF
- | - | TRBJ2-1 | TRBV6-5 | TGTGCCAGCAGCGGTAGCGGATACAATGAGCAGTTCTTC | CASSGSGYNEQFF
- | TRBD2 | TRBJ2-7 | TRBV6-6 | TGTGCCAGCAGCCTCGGGGGAGGGGAATCCTACGAGCAGTACTTC | CASSLGGGESYEQYF
- | - | TRBJ2-7 | TRBV25-1 | TGTGCCAGCAGTGAGTCGTTTGGGGACTCTAAAAGGGAGCAGTACTTC | CASSESFGDSKREQYF
- | - | TRBJ2-4 | TRBV19 | TGTGCCAGTAGCTCGGACAAAAACATTCAGTACTTC | CASSSDKNIQYF
- | TRBD1 | TRBJ2-3 | TRBV25-1 | TGTGCCAGCAGCGGACAGGACACAGATACGCAGTATTTT | CASSGQDTDTQYF
- | TRBD2 | TRBJ2-7 | TRBV11-2 | TGTGCCAGCAGACGTTCGGGAGGACTAGCGGGAAGCTTTTCCTACGAGCAGTACTTC | CASRRSGGLAGSFSYEQYF
- | - | TRBJ1-2 | TRBV2 | TGTGCCAGCAGTGAACGGGGCGAAGACTATGGCTACACCTTC | CASSERGEDYGYTF
- | - | TRBJ2-7 | TRBV29-1 | TGCAGCGTTGTGGACGGGAGCTCCTACGAGCAGTACTTC | CSVVDGSSYEQYF
once | TRBD2 | TRBJ2-1 | TRBV27 | TGTGCCAGCAGTTTATTGCGGGAGGTTTGGAATGAGCAGTTCTTC | CASSLLREVWNEQFF
- | TRBD2 | TRBJ2-1 | TRBV6-5 | TGTGCCAGCAGTCGGGGACTAGCGGGAGACAATGAGCAGTTCTTC | CASSRGLAGDNEQFF
once | - | TRBJ2-3 | TRBV11-2 | TGTGCCAGCAGCTTCTTTGACGGAAGCACAGATACGCAGTATTTT | CASSFFDGSTDTQYF
- | - | TRBJ1-1 | TRBV30 | TGTGCCTGGGGACTCCAGGGGAACACTGAAGCTTTCTTT | CAWGLQGNTEAFF